The 3 T cell receptor beta chains below were found in one sample sequenced in a study of a mutant IDH1 vaccine in newly diagnosed glioma. The data were produced by immunoSEQ multiplex PCR, yet TCRdb's version contains in-frame clones alone and is incomplete. The sample comprises tens of thousands of clones, around 80% of which are singletons, and approximately 6.1% rests with the top ten. No antigen has been identified for these receptors. Stated time point: week 11, during vaccination. Each dose delivered 300 ug of mutant IDH1 20-mer peptide subcutaneously with imiquimod. Material: PBMCs, obtained from a glioma patient whose treatment included an IDH1 peptide vaccine. All receptors derive from a man aged 45-65 years with glioma.

V usage is TRBV15 and J usage is TRBJ1-5; D gene ambiguous. The CDR3 contains 15 residues. The germline V and J ends were trimmed by 0 bases and 5 bases, with 11 bases remaining between them. Germline V gene sequence: CDR1 LNHNV, CDR2 YYDKDF (reference sequence). The CDR3 protein is CATSREGAPHQPQHF. As DNA, the CDR3 is TGTGCCACCAGCAGAGAGGGAGCGCCCCATCAGCCCCAGCATTTT.

The chain couples TRBV28 to TRBJ1-5; 9 positions match TRBD1. CDR3 length equals 15 residues. The ends lost 5 bases at V and 6 bases at J; junction bases unmatched: 8. Looked up from germline, CDR1 is MDHEN and CDR2 is SYDVKM. Here the CDR3 DNA reads TGTGCCAGCAGTAAACCCGGGACAGGGTTTCAGCCCCAGCATTTT. Its protein product is CASSKPGTGFQPQHF.

The rearrangement joins TRBV4-3 to TRBJ1-6; 10 bases are a match to TRBD1. CDR1 is LGHNA and CDR2 is YSLEER in the germline V gene. Unmatched junction bases numbered 2, after V lost 1 base and J lost 8 bases. CDR3 size: 15 residues. The CDR3: CASSQVGTGDSPLHF. In nucleotides, the CDR3 is TGCGCCAGCAGCCAAGTGGGGACAGGGGATTCACCCCTCCACTTT.